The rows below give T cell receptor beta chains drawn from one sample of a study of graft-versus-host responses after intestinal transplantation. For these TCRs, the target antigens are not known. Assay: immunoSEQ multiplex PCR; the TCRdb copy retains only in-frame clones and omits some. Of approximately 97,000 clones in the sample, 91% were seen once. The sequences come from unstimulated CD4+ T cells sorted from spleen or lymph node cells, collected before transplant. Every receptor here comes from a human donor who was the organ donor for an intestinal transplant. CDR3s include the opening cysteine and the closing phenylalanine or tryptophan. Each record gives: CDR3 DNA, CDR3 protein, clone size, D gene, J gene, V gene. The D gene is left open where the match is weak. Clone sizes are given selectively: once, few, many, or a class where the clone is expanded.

TGTGCCAGCAGTTTATCGGGGGGGGGCCTCTACGAGCAGTACTTC CASSLSGGGLYEQYF . TRBD2 TRBJ2-7 TRBV28
TGTGCCAGCAGCTTAGGTCGCCAGTACCAAGAGACCCAGTACTTC CASSLGRQYQETQYF . . TRBJ2-5 TRBV7-9
TGTGCCAGCAGCTTAAGAGGGCCCTCCTACGAGCAGTACTTC CASSLRGPSYEQYF . . TRBJ2-7 TRBV5-8
TGTGCCAGCAGCATGTATAGCAATCAGCCCCAGCATTTT CASSMYSNQPQHF once . TRBJ1-5 TRBV11-2
TGTGCCAGCAGCCCCTGGGCACTCTATAATTCACCCCTCCACTTT CASSPWALYNSPLHF once . TRBJ1-6 TRBV27
TGCGCCAGCAGCCCTCGGACAGGAGTAGGCCCTACTGAAGCTTTCTTT CASSPRTGVGPTEAFF . TRBD1 TRBJ1-1 TRBV4-1
TGTGCCAGCAGCACCTCAGGGGGCCTGAACACTGAAGCTTTCTTT CASSTSGGLNTEAFF few TRBD1 TRBJ1-1 TRBV28
TGTGCCAGCAGTGCCGGACAGGGGGGCCATCAGCCCCAGCATTTT CASSAGQGGHQPQHF . TRBD1 TRBJ1-5 TRBV28
TGTGCCAGCAGCGTAGTTGGGGGGGCCTTCACAGATACGCAGTATTTT CASSVVGGAFTDTQYF . . TRBJ2-3 TRBV9
TGTGCCAGCAGCTCACCGAGGGGCATTACAGGGGGTACAGATACGCAGTATTTT CASSSPRGITGGTDTQYF . TRBD1 TRBJ2-3 TRBV9
TGTGCCAGCAGCTTAGAGCCTCTGCCGGGAGCGGAGCAGTTCTTC CASSLEPLPGAEQFF . . TRBJ2-1 TRBV7-2
TGTGCCAGCAGCTTGAAGGGGGCAGATACGCAGTATTTT CASSLKGADTQYF . . TRBJ2-3 TRBV7-9
TGCGCCAGCAGCCAAGAGAGACAGGGGGCCCGGACTGAAGCTTTCTTT CASSQERQGARTEAFF . TRBD1 TRBJ1-1 TRBV4-1
TGTGCCAGCAAACCAGGCCCTCACTCCTACGAGCAGTACTTC CASKPGPHSYEQYF once . TRBJ2-7 TRBV7-2
TGTGCCAGCAGTTACTGGACAGGGGCGAACACCGGGGAGCTGTTTTTT CASSYWTGANTGELFF . TRBD1 TRBJ2-2 TRBV6-5
TGTGCCAGCAGCTTTGGGTCCCAAACTACAGGGACCCAGTACTTC CASSFGSQTTGTQYF once . TRBJ2-5 TRBV7-2
TGCGCCAGCAGCCAAGAATCGGGGGGAAGGCCGCAGTATTTT CASSQESGGRPQYF . TRBD2 TRBJ2-3 TRBV4-1
TGTGCCAGCAGTGTAGCGGGGGGTCAAGAGACCCAGTACTTC CASSVAGGQETQYF . TRBD2 TRBJ2-5 TRBV2
TGTGCCAGCAGCTTAGGGGGCGGGGACCTCAATGAGCAGTTCTTC CASSLGGGDLNEQFF . . TRBJ2-1 TRBV11-2
TGTGCCAGTACTAGCGGGGGAGGAGAGACCCAGTACTTC CASTSGGGETQYF once TRBD2 TRBJ2-5 TRBV2
TGTGCCACCAGCAGAGATCCAGGGGATACGCAGTATTTT CATSRDPGDTQYF . . TRBJ2-3 TRBV15
TGTGCCAGCAGCCAAGAACCCCCGGGACAGATAGCAGCTGAAGCTTTCTTT CASSQEPPGQIAAEAFF . TRBD1 TRBJ1-1 TRBV4-2
TGTGCCAGCAGCTGGGGGGGCGGTACGCAGTATTTT CASSWGGGTQYF . . TRBJ2-3 TRBV7-3
TGTGCCAGCAGTTTATCGAGAGCAGGGTATGGCTACACCTTC CASSLSRAGYGYTF . . TRBJ1-2 TRBV27
TGTGCCAGCAGCTTAGGTCTAGCGGGGACCACAGATACGCAGTATTTT CASSLGLAGTTDTQYF . TRBD2 TRBJ2-3 TRBV7-9
TGTGCCACCAGCACTGGCGGGACAGGGTCGAATCAGCCCCAGCATTTT CATSTGGTGSNQPQHF . TRBD1 TRBJ1-5 TRBV15
TGTGCCAGCAGTGATTGGCAGGGTAGCAATCAGCCCCAGCATTTT CASSDWQGSNQPQHF . . TRBJ1-5 TRBV6-1
TGCGCCAGCAGCCGACTAGCGGGATTCTACAATGAGCAGTTCTTC CASSRLAGFYNEQFF . TRBD2 TRBJ2-1 TRBV4-3